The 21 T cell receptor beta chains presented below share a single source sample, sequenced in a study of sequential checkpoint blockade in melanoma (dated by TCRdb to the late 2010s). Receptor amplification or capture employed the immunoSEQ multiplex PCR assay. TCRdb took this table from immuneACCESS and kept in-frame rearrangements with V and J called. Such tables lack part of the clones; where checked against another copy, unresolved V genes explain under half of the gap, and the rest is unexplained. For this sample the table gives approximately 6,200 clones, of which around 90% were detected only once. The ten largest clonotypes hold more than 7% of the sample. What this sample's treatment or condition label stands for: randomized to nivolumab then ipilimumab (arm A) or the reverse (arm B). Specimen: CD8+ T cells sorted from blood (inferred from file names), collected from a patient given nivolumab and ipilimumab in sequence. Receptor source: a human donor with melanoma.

The DNA of the CDR3 is TGTGCCAGCAGTCACGCGAGCGGGACCCCGCCTGGGCGGACAGATACGCAGTATTTT. Translating it yields CASSHASGTPPGRTDTQYF. The chain recombines TRBV2 with TRBJ2-3, with TRBD2 identical over 7 bases. Looked up from germline, CDR1 is SNHLY and CDR2 is FYNNEI. J lost 3 bases, V lost 5 bases, and 20 bases had no gene match. CDR3 size: 19 residues.

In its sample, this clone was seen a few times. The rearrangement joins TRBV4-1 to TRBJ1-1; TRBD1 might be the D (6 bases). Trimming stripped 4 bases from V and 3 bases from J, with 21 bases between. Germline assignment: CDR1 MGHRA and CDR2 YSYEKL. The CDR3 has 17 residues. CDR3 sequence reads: CASSLPGHGGADTEAFF. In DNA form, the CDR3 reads TGCGCCAGCAGCCTTCCGGGACACGGGGGGGCGGACACTGAAGCTTTCTTT.

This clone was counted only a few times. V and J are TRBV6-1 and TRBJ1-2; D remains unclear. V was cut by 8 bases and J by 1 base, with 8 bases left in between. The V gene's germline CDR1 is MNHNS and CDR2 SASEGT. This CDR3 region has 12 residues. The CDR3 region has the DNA TGTGCCAGCTCTCCCGGTAACTATGGCTACACCTTC. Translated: CASSPGNYGYTF.

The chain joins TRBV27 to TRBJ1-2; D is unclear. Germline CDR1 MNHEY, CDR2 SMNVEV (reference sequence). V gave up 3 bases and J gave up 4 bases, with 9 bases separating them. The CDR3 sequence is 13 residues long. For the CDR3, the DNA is TGTGCCAGCAGTTTGACACGTAGCTATGGCTACACCTTC. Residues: CASSLTRSYGYTF.

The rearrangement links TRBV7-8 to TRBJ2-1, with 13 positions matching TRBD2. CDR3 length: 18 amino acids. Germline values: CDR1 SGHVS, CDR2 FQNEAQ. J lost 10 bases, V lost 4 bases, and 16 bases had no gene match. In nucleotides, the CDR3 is TGTGCCAGCAGCTGCTCGACTAGCGGGAGGCCCCTCTCGGAGGAGCAGTTCTTC. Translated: CASSCSTSGRPLSEEQFF.

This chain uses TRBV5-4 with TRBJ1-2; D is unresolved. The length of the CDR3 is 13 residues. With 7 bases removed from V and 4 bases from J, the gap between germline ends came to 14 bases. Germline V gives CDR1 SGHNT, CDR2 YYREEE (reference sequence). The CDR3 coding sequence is TGTGCCAGCCAACCAGGAAAGACCTATGGCTACACCTTC. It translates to CASQPGKTYGYTF. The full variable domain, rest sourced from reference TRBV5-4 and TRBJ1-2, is ETGVTQSPTHLIKTRGQQVTLRCSSQSGHNTVSWYQQALGQGPQFIFQYYREEENGRGNFPPRFSGLQFPNYSSELNVNALELDDSALYLCASQPGKTYGYTFGSGTRLTVV.

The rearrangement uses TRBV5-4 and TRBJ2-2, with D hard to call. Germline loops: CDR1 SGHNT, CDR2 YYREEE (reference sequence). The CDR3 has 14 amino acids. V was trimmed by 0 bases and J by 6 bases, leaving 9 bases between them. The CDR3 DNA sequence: TGTGCCAGCAGCTTGGACAGTTTAGCCGGGGAGCTGTTTTTT. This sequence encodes CASSLDSLAGELFF.

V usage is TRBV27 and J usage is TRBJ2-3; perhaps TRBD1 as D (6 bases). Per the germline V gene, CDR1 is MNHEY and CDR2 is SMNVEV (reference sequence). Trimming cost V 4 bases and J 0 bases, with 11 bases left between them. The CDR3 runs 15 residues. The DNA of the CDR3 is TGTGCCAGCAGTTCCGGGACACTCAGCACAGATACGCAGTATTTT. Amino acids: CASSSGTLSTDTQYF.

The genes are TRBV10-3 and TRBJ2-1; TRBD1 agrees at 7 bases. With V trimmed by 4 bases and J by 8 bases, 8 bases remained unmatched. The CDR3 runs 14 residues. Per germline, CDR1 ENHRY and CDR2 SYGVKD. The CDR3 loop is CAISVETGLDEQFF. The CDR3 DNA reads TGTGCCATCAGTGTGGAGACAGGGTTGGATGAGCAGTTCTTC.

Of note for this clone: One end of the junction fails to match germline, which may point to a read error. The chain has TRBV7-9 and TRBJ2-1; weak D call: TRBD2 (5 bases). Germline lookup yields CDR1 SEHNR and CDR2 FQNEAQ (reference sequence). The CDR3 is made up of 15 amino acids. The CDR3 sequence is CAGSSGLNSYNEQFF. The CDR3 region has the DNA TGTGCCGGCAGCTCAGGACTGAACTCCTACAATGAGCAGTTCTTC.

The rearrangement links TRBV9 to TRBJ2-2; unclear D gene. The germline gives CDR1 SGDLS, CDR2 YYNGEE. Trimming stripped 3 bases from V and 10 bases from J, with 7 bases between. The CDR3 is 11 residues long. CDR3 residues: CASSDEAELFF. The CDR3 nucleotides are TGTGCCAGCAGCGATGAGGCGGAGCTGTTTTTT.

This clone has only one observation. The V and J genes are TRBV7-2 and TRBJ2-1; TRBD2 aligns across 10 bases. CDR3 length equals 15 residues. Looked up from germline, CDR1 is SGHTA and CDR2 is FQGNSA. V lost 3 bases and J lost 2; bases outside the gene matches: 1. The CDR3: CASSFGLAAYNEQFF. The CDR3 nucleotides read TGTGCCAGCAGCTTCGGACTAGCGGCCTACAATGAGCAGTTCTTC. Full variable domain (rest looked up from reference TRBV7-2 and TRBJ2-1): GAGVSQSPSNKVTEKGKDVELRCDPISGHTALYWYRQSLGQGLEFLIYFQGNSAPDKSGLPSDRFSAERTGGSVSTLTIQRTQQEDSAVYLCASSFGLAAYNEQFFGPGTRLTVL.

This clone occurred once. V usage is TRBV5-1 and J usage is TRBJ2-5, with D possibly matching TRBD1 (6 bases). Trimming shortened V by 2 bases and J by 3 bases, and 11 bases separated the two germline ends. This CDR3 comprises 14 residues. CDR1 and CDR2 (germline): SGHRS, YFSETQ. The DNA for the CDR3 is TGCGCCAGCAGCTTACAGGGAGTCGAAGAGACCCAGTACTTC. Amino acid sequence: CASSLQGVEETQYF.

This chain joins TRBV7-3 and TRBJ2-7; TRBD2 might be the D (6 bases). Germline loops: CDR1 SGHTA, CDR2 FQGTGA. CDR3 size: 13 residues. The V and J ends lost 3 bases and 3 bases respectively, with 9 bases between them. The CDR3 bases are TGTGCCAGCAGCTTGGGACTCTACTACGAGCAGTACTTC. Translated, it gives CASSLGLYYEQYF.

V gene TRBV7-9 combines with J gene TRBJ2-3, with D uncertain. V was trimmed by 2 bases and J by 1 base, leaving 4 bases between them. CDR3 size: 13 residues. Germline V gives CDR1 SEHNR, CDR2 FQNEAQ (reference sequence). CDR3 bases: TGTGCCAGCAGCTTACCGGGCACAGATACGCAGTATTTT. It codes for CASSLPGTDTQYF.

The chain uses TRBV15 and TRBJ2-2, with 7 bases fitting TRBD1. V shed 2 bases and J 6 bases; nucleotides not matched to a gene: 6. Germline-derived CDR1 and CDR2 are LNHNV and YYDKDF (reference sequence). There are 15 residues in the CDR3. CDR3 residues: CATSRLQGVAGELFF. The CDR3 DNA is TGTGCCACCAGCAGACTCCAGGGGGTGGCCGGGGAGCTGTTTTTT.

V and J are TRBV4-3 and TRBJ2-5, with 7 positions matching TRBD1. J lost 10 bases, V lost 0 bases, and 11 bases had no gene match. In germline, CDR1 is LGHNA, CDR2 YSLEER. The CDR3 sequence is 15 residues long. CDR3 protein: CASSQERGLRGGQYF. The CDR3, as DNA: TGCGCCAGCAGCCAAGAGAGGGGGCTTAGGGGTGGCCAGTACTTC.

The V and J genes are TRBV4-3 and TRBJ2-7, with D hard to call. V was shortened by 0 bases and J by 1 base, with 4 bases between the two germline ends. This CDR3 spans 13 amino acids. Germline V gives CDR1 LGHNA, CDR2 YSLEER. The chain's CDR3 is CASSQDSSYEQYF. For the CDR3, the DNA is TGCGCCAGCAGCCAAGACAGTTCCTACGAGCAGTACTTC.

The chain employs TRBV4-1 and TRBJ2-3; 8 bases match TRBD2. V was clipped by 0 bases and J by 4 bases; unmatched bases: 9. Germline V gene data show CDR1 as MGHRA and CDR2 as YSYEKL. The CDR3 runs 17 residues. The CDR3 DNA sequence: TGCGCCAGCAGCCAAGATTTTAGCGGGATTCGCGCAGATACGCAGTATTTT. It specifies CASSQDFSGIRADTQYF.

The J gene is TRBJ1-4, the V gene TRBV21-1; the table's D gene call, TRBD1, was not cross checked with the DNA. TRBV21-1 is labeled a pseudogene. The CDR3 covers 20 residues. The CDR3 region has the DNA TGTGCCAGCCGACTAAAGTTTACAGGGGGGGATAGTGTGTTGGATGAAAAACTGTTTTTT. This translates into CASRLKFTGGDSVLDEKLFF.

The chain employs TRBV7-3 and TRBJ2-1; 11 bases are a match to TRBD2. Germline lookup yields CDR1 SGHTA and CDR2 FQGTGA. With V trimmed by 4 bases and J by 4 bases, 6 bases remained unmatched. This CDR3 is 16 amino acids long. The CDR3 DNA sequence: TGTGCCAGCAGCTCACATAGCGGGAGGGTTTACAATGAGCAGTTCTTC. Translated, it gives CASSSHSGRVYNEQFF. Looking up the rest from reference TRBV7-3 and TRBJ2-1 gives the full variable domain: GAGVSQTPSNKVTEKGKYVELRCDPISGHTALYWYRQSLGQGPEFLIYFQGTGAADDSGLPNDRFFAVRPEGSVSTLKIQRTERGDSAVYLCASSSHSGRVYNEQFFGPGTRLTVL.